Each of the 32 T cell receptor beta chains below was sequenced from the same sample in a study of tumor-infiltrating lymphocytes in primary liver carcinoma (dated by TCRdb to 2017 to 2019). The sample was run on an Illumina HiSeq 2500. Using a constant-region primer and ProtoScript II reverse transcriptase, TCRbeta-specific cDNA was reverse-transcribed from about 0.45 ug total RNA. Three nested multiplex PCR rounds, following a slightly modified ARM-PCR procedure, were used to build the TCRbeta libraries. Each of the first two PCR rounds ran for around 11 cycles and used multiplex TRBV1-TRBV30 forward primers together with a Cbeta reverse primer. TCRdb cleaned the public reads at Q25 with fastp, built clones with MiXCR and kept in-frame beta chains. Duplicate CDR3 protein sequences are folded into a single record with the most common DNA and genes. The sample records about 64,000 distinct CDR3 sequences, roughly two thirds of which are singletons. Around two fifths of the sample goes to the ten largest clones.

Without any cell sorting, total RNA and DNA were co-extracted from roughly 20-30 mg of bulk tissue using the AllPrep DNA/RNA mini kit. The sequenced sample consisted of liver tumor tissue from sampling region 4. The meaning of the sample's cell subset or site label: tumor region T4, right-lateral pole. Source of these receptors: a man aged 40-50 years with primary liver carcinoma and hepatitis B virus infection.

As to this clonotype: The CDR3 carries no conserved terminal phenylalanine or tryptophan, so it likely arises from a read error. V is TRBV5-5 and J is TRBJ2-1, with D possibly TRBD1 on 6 matching bases. CDR1 is SGHKS, CDR2 YYEKEE, per germline (reference sequence). The CDR3 loop spans 15 amino acids. The V end lost 4 bases, the J end lost 3 bases, and 14 bases lay between the germline ends. In DNA form, the CDR3 reads TGTGCCAGCAGCCCTGTACAGGGTTTCTACAATGAGCAGTTCTCC. Translation: CASSPVQGFYNEQFS.

This clonotype showed up just a few times. Germline is not matched at one junction end, which may reflect a read error. The genes are TRBV4-2 and TRBJ2-5; TRBD2 is a possible D gene (5 bases). The CDR3 contains 17 residues. Per germline, CDR1 LGHNA and CDR2 YNFKEQ. CDR3 sequence reads: CASSQDLGLPIQVTQYF. In DNA, the CDR3 is TGTGCCAGTAGCCAAGATCTAGGACTCCCGATTCAAGTGACCCAGTACTTC.

This clonotype was observed once. The germline gene is not matched at one end of the junction; a read error may be the cause. The V gene is TRBV5-1, the J gene TRBJ2-2, with D possibly TRBD2 on 8 matching bases. Germline lookup yields CDR1 SGHRS and CDR2 YFSETQ. The CDR3 spans 18 residues. CDR3 bases: TGCGCCAACAGCTTGGCCCTGGGACTAGTGGCCAACACAGGGGAGCTGTCTTTT. Protein sequence: CANSLALGLVANTGELSF.

The chain carries TRBV19 and TRBJ2-1, with TRBD2 matching 8 bases. V trimming: 0 bases; J trimming: 3 bases; junction bases outside the gene matches: 1. Germline CDR1 is LNHDA and CDR2 is SQIVND (reference sequence). There are 15 residues in the CDR3. CDR3 amino acids: CASSIEAGDYNEQFF. The CDR3 DNA sequence: TGTGCCAGTAGTATAGAAGCGGGAGACTACAATGAGCAGTTCTTC.

This clonotype was seen a single time. At one boundary the junction diverges from the germline segment, which might be a read error. V is TRBV29-1 and J is TRBJ1-2, with a possible D match to TRBD1 (5 bases). The CDR3 is 12 amino acids. Germline CDR1 reads SQVTM; CDR2 reads ANQGSEA. CDR3 coding DNA: TGTAGCGTCGGGGGAGGGGACTATGGCTACATCTTC. It specifies CSVGGGDYGYIF.

Regarding this clonotype: Compared with germline, one end of the junction differs, possibly owing to a read error. The chain uses TRBV5-4 and TRBJ2-5, with D possibly called TRBD1 or TRBD2 (5 bases each). The CDR3 is 15 amino acids. CDR1 is SGHNT and CDR2 is YYREEE in the germline V gene (reference sequence). The CDR3 DNA sequence: TGTGCCAGCACCATGAACGGGGACGGCCAAGAGACCAAGTACTTC. This codes for CASTMNGDGQETKYF.

The V and J genes are TRBV5-5 and TRBJ2-1; D might be TRBD2 (5 bases). Germline lookup yields CDR1 SGHKS and CDR2 YYEKEE (reference sequence). The CDR3 is 15 residues long. The V and J ends lost 4 bases and 6 bases respectively, with 17 bases between them. The CDR3 DNA follows: TGTGCCAGCAGCCCCGACTGGACTTATTCCAATGAGCAGTTCTTC. This sequence encodes CASSPDWTYSNEQFF.

As to this clonotype: A junction boundary mismatches the germline segment, possibly from a read error. The gene calls are TRBV5-4 and TRBJ2-3; no firm D call. CDR1 is SGHNT, CDR2 YYREEE, per germline (reference sequence). The CDR3 has 14 residues. CDR3 in amino acids: CPSSLTPGTDTQYF. The DNA of the CDR3 is TGTCCCAGCAGTTTGACCCCTGGCACAGATACGCAGTATTTT. The entire variable domain, with the rest obtained from reference TRBV5-4 and TRBJ2-3, is as follows: ETGVTQSPTHLIKTRGQQVTLRCSSQSGHNTVSWYQQALGQGPQFIFQYYREEENGRGNFPPRFSGLQFPNYSSELNVNALELDDSALYLCPSSLTPGTDTQYFGPGTRLTVL.

About this clonotype: This is likely a read error, given that the CDR3 carries no conserved phenylalanine or tryptophan at its end. The genes are TRBV20-1 and TRBJ1-5; 9 bases are a match to TRBD1. The V gene's germline CDR1 is DFQATT and CDR2 SNEGSKA (reference sequence). This CDR3 contains 20 residues. Trimming took 0 bases from V and 0 from J; bases not matched to a gene: 15. The CDR3 protein is CSAREEGQGSLVYSNQPQHL. CDR3 sequence (DNA): TGCAGTGCTAGAGAGGAGGGACAGGGTAGTCTCGTTTATAGCAATCAGCCCCAGCATTTA.

Concerning this clonotype itself: The junction differs from germline at one of its ends, possibly a read error. This chain uses TRBV6-2 or TRBV6-3 with TRBJ2-1; D is undetermined. CDR1 MNHEY and CDR2 SVGEGT come from the germline V gene. CDR3 size: 14 residues. This CDR3 is CASSYGPYIREQFF. CDR3 in DNA: TGTGCTAGCAGTTACGGGCCTTACATCAGGGAGCAGTTCTTC.

This clonotype was picked up one time. A read error may produce the germline difference seen at one junction end. V gene TRBV7-9 combines with J gene TRBJ2-1; D unresolved. Germline-derived CDR1 and CDR2 are SEHNR and FQNEAQ (reference sequence). The CDR3 consists of 17 residues. The CDR3 loop is CVSSLPYHGPKTDEQFF. The CDR3, as DNA: TGTGTCAGCAGCTTACCATATCATGGGCCTAAAACAGATGAGCAGTTCTTC.

This clonotype showed up just once. A junction boundary mismatches the germline segment, possibly from a read error. The chain uses TRBV12-3 or TRBV12-4 and TRBJ2-2, with D perhaps TRBD1 (6 bases). The CDR3 is 17 amino acids. The DNA of the CDR3 is TGTGCCGGCAGCCCCGGGACATGGGGCGAGGGGACCGGGGAGCTGTTTTTT. This gives the protein CAGSPGTWGEGTGELFF.

The chain employs TRBV6-2 or TRBV6-3 and TRBJ1-1; 8 bases map to TRBD1. The germline V gene encodes CDR1 MNHEY and CDR2 SVGEGT. V dropped 4 bases and J dropped 4; count of bases not matched to a gene: 14. The CDR3 covers 17 residues. CDR3 sequence (DNA): TGTGCCAGCAGTTGCCCCCGGACAGGGCCGGGGATCACTGAAGCTTTCTTT. Residues: CASSCPRTGPGITEAFF.

With respect to this clonotype: Mismatch with germline at one junction end may stem from a read error. The chain carries TRBV6-5 and TRBJ2-7; 13 nucleotides line up with TRBD2. The CDR3 sequence is 14 residues long. Looked up from germline, CDR1 is MNHEY and CDR2 is SVGAGI. The CDR3 sequence: CATSYTSGRDEQYF. CDR3 DNA sequence: TGTGCCACCAGTTACACTAGCGGGAGGGACGAGCAGTACTTC.

V and J are TRBV14 and TRBJ1-1; TRBD1 is a possible D gene (5 bases). The CDR3 contains 14 residues. The germline gives CDR1 SGHDN, CDR2 FVKESK. The V and J ends lost 7 bases and 6 bases respectively, with 18 bases between them. CDR3 in amino acids: CASTLRRGASEAFF. CDR3 nucleotide sequence: TGTGCCAGCACCCTTCGCCGAGGGGCCTCTGAAGCTTTCTTT.

As concerns this clonotype: This likely comes from a read error, as the CDR3 has no conserved phenylalanine or tryptophan at its end. The rearrangement joins TRBV10-2 to TRBJ1-5; tentative D call: TRBD1 (5 bases). Trimming removed 4 bases at V and 4 bases at J, with 11 bases between. Germline CDR1 WSHSY, CDR2 SAAADI. The CDR3 is 14 residues long. The DNA for the CDR3 is TGCGCCAGCAGTGGGTCATGGGGGAATCAGCCCCAGCATTCT. Translated: CASSGSWGNQPQHS.

This clonotype was seen repeatedly, ten times or more. The V call is TRBV6-1, the J call TRBJ1-1; D gene unclear. The CDR3 runs to 13 residues. V lost 7 bases to trimming and J lost 4 bases, with 13 bases between them. CDR1 and CDR2 (germline): MNHNS, SASEGT. The CDR3 DNA reads TGTGCCAGCACCGGTCGGGAGTTCACTGAAGCTTTCTTT. As protein: CASTGREFTEAFF.

A remark on this clonotype: A single base separates this from a much larger clone, so it may be a read error. The rearrangement links TRBV4-2 to TRBJ2-5; D gene ambiguous. The CDR3 sequence is 13 residues long. The V gene's germline CDR1 is LGHNA and CDR2 YNFKEQ. The CDR3 DNA reads TGTACCAGCAACCAAGTCATTCAAGAGACCCAGTACTTC. Its translation is CTSNQVIQETQYF.

In regard to this clonotype: In this CDR3 the conserved last residue, phenylalanine or tryptophan, is missing, so a read error is likely. The CDR3 reads CASSSKTSGEIQYL. CDR3 DNA sequence: TGTGCCAGCAGCTCGAAGACTAGCGGGGAGATCCAGTACTTG. This chain joins TRBV5-5 and TRBJ2-5, with 11 bases fitting TRBD2. The germline CDR1 and CDR2 sequences are SGHKS and YYEKEE (reference sequence). The CDR3 contains 14 residues.

The V and J genes are TRBV29-1 and TRBJ2-3; 8 bases are a match to TRBD1. V was pared by 5 bases and J by 2 bases, with 24 bases of the junction left unmatched. Germline-derived CDR1 and CDR2 are SQVTM and ANQGSEA. The CDR3 has 20 amino acids. This CDR3 reads CSVNDATGQGKSPFTDTQYF. The CDR3 DNA reads as TGCAGCGTTAATGATGCCACTGGACAGGGCAAATCCCCTTTCACAGATACGCAGTATTTT.

The chain carries TRBV29-1 and TRBJ2-1; no firm D call. This CDR3 is built from 14 residues. Germline lookup yields CDR1 SQVTM and CDR2 ANQGSEA. The DNA of the CDR3 is TGCATCGCGATCAGACAAGGGACCTACAATGAGCAGTTCTTC. It specifies CIAIRQGTYNEQFF.

This clonotype was counted a few times. One end of the junction varies from germline; a read error may be responsible. J is TRBJ2-3 and V is TRBV11-1, with D perhaps given as TRBD1 or TRBD2 (5 bases each). Germline V gives CDR1 SGHAT, CDR2 FQDESV (reference sequence). CDR3 size: 19 residues. The CDR3 here is CASSSGGSSVGARTVTHYF. As DNA, the CDR3 is TGTGCCAGCAGCTCTGGGGGAAGCTCTGTTGGAGCCCGCACAGTTACGCACTATTTT.

Of note for this clonotype: An end of the junction does not agree with germline; a read error may underlie this. The chain links TRBV11-2 to TRBJ2-2, with D maybe TRBD2 (5 bases). Germline CDR1 reads SGHAT; CDR2 reads FQNNGV. The CDR3 runs to 17 residues. The CDR3 nucleotides are TGTGCCAGCAGTTTAGATCATTGGGGTAGGGAGACCGGGGAGCTGTTTTTT. Translation: CASSLDHWGRETGELFF. Full variable domain (remainder filled in from reference TRBV11-2 and TRBJ2-2): EAGVAQSPRYKIIEKRQSVAFWCNPISGHATLYWYQQILGQGPKLLIQFQNNGVVDDSQLPKDRFSAERLKGVDSTLKIQPAKLEDSAVYLCASSLDHWGRETGELFFGEGSRLTVL.

This clonotype was detected a few times. The genes are TRBV6-1 and TRBJ2-7, with D unclear. CDR3 length: 12 amino acids. CDR1 MNHNS and CDR2 SASEGT come from the germline V gene. Trimming shortened V by 8 bases and J by 5 bases, and 13 bases separated the two germline ends. CDR3 sequence: CASGMADHEQYF. The CDR3 DNA is TGTGCCAGCGGTATGGCAGACCACGAGCAGTACTTC.

In its sample, this clonotype was seen once. The germline gene is not matched at one end of the junction; a read error may be the cause. CDR3 region: CASSATSPGLATNEKFF. CDR3 DNA: TGCGCTAGCAGCGCGACATCCCCGGGACTAGCGACAAATGAGAAGTTCTTC. The chain combines TRBV4-1 with TRBJ2-1; TRBD2 matches at 10 bases. Germline CDR1 reads MGHRA; CDR2 reads YSYEKL. The CDR3 is made up of 17 amino acids.

This clonotype has a count of ten or more. V usage is TRBV11-3 and J usage is TRBJ2-3; D ambiguous. CDR1 and CDR2 (germline): SGHNT, YENEEA. V was trimmed by 3 bases and J by 5 bases, leaving 6 bases between them. CDR3 length: 12 amino acids. The CDR3 bases are TGTGCCAGCAGCTTCAATGAAGATACGCAGTATTTT. Residues: CASSFNEDTQYF.

Concerning this clonotype itself: The junction departs from germline at one end; a sequencing error may be responsible. This chain connects TRBV10-2 to TRBJ1-5; D is unresolved. Germline values: CDR1 WSHSY, CDR2 SAAADI. The CDR3 is 15 residues long. The CDR3 nucleotides read TGCGTCAGCAGTGAACAGCCCCATAGCAATCGGCCCCAGCATTTT. Its protein product is CVSSEQPHSNRPQHF.

Regarding this clonotype: Compared with germline, one end of the junction differs, possibly owing to a read error. The chain joins TRBV5-4 to TRBJ2-7, with no clear D. This CDR3 is 14 amino acids long. The V gene's germline CDR1 is SGHNT and CDR2 YYREEE (reference sequence). The CDR3 DNA follows: TGTGCCAGCGGCTTGTTCGGACGGGCCTACGAGCAGTACTTC. It yields the protein CASGLFGRAYEQYF.

V gene TRBV20-1 combines with J gene TRBJ1-5; D is ambiguous. The V gene lost 0 bases and the J gene lost 0 bases, with 12 bases spanning the gap. The CDR3 has 16 amino acids. CDR1 and CDR2 from the germline V gene are DFQATT and SNEGSKA (reference sequence). The CDR3 bases are TGCAGTGCTAGAGATCCGGCCGGAGATAGCAATCAGCCCCAGCATTTT. It specifies CSARDPAGDSNQPQHF.

Points on this clonotype: Because it lacks the conserved phenylalanine or tryptophan at the end, this CDR3 is likely a read error. This rearrangement joins TRBV11-2 to TRBJ2-1; D uncertain. Germline loops: CDR1 SGHAT, CDR2 FQNNGV. V gave up 1 base and J gave up 3 bases, with 10 bases separating them. The CDR3 totals 15 residues. The CDR3 region is CASSLVIDCYNEQFL. DNA of the CDR3: TGTGCCAGCAGCTTAGTCATAGACTGCTACAATGAGCAGTTCCTT.

This chain connects TRBV6-1 to TRBJ2-7; 7 nucleotides align to TRBD1. V trimming: 2 bases; J trimming: 3 bases; junction bases outside the gene matches: 16. Germline V gives CDR1 MNHNS, CDR2 SASEGT. The CDR3 loop spans 18 amino acids. The CDR3 region is CASSECNWIGTESYEQYF. The CDR3, as DNA: TGTGCCAGCAGTGAATGTAATTGGATCGGGACAGAGAGCTACGAGCAGTACTTC.

About this clonotype: The junction shows a germline mismatch at one end, possibly a read error. The chain employs TRBV4-1 and TRBJ2-1, with 10 bases fitting TRBD2. The germline CDR1 and CDR2 sequences are MGHRA and YSYEKL. The CDR3 runs to 17 residues. This chain's CDR3 is CASTPTSPGLATNEHFF. CDR3 DNA sequence: TGCGCCAGCACCCCGACATCCCCGGGACTAGCGACAAATGAGCACTTCTTC.